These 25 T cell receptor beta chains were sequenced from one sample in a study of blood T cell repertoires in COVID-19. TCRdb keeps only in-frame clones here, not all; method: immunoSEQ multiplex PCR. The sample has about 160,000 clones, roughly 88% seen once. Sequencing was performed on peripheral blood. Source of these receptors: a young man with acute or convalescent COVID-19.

The CDR3: CASRTGSLYGYTF. DNA for the CDR3: TGTGCCAGCAGGACAGGCAGCTTATATGGCTACACCTTC. V usage is TRBV6-5 and J usage is TRBJ1-2; maybe TRBD1 (6 bases). Germline V CDR1 and CDR2: MNHEY, SVGAGI. Trimming pared 6 bases from V and 5 bases from J, leaving 13 bases between. This CDR3 is built from 13 residues.

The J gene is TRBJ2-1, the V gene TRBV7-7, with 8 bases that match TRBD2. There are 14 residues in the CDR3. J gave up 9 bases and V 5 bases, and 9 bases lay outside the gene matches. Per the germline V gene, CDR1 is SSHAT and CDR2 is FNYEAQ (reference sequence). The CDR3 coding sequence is TGTGCCAGCAGCCCGACGGGGGGGTCGGCTGAGCAGTTCTTC. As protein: CASSPTGGSAEQFF.

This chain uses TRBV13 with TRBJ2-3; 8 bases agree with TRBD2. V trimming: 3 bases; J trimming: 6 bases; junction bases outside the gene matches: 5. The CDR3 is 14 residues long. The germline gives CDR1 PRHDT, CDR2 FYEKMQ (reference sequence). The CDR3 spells CASSFGGGHDTQYF. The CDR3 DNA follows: TGTGCCAGCAGCTTCGGGGGGGGGCACGATACGCAGTATTTT.

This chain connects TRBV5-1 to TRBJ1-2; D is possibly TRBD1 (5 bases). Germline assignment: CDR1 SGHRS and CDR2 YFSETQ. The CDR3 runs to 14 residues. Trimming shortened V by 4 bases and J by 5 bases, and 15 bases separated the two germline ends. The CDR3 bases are TGCGCCAGCAGCGAACCCGACAGCGCATATGGCTACACCTTC. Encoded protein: CASSEPDSAYGYTF.

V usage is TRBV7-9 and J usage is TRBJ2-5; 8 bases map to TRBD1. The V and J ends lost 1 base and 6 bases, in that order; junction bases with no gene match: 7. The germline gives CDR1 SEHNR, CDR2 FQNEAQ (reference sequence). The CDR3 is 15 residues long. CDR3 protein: CASSLVPDRGQTQYF. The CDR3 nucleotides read TGTGCCAGCAGCTTAGTTCCTGACAGGGGACAGACCCAGTACTTC. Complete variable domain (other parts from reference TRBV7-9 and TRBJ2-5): DTGVSQNPRHKITKRGQNVTFRCDPISEHNRLYWYRQTLGQGPEFLTYFQNEAQLEKSRLLSDRFSAERPKGSFSTLEIQRTEQGDSAMYLCASSLVPDRGQTQYFGPGTRLLVL.

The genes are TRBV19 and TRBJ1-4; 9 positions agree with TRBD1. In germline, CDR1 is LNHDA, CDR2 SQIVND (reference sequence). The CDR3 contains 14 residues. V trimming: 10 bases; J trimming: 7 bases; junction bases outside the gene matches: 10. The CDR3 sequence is CATTRTGEGEKLFF. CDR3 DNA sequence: TGTGCCACTACTCGGACAGGGGAGGGTGAAAAACTGTTTTTT.

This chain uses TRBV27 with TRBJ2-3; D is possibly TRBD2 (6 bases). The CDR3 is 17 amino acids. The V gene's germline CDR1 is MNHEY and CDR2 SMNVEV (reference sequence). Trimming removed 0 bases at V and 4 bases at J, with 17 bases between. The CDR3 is CASSLSPDSGGADTQYF. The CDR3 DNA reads TGTGCCAGCAGTTTATCTCCTGACAGTGGAGGGGCAGATACGCAGTATTTT.

CDR3: CASSRQGGYTF. The CDR3 DNA sequence: TGTGCCAGCAGCCGACAGGGAGGCTACACCTTC. V usage is TRBV14 and J usage is TRBJ1-2; 7 bases are a match to TRBD1. Germline V gene lookup returns CDR1 SGHDN and CDR2 FVKESK. The CDR3 totals 11 residues. V gave up 4 bases and J gave up 8 bases; unmatched junction bases: 1.

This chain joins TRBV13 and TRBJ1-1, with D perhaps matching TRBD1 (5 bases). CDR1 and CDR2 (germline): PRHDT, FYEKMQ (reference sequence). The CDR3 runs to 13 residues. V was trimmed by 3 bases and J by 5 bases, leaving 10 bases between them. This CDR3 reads CASSFRALTEAFF. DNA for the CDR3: TGTGCCAGCAGCTTCAGGGCATTAACTGAAGCTTTCTTT.

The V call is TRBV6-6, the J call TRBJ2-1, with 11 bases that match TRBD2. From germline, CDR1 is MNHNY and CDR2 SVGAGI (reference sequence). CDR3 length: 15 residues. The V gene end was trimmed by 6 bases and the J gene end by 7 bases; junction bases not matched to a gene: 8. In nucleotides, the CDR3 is TGTGCCAGCAGAAGCAGACTAGCGGGGAGGAATGAGCAGTTCTTC. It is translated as CASRSRLAGRNEQFF.

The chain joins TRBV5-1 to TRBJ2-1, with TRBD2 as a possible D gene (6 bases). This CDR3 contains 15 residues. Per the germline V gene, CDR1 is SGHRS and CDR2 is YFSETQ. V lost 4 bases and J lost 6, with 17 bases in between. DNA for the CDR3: TGCGCCAGCAGCACGGAGGGAGTAGCACGCAATGAGCAGTTCTTC. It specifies CASSTEGVARNEQFF.

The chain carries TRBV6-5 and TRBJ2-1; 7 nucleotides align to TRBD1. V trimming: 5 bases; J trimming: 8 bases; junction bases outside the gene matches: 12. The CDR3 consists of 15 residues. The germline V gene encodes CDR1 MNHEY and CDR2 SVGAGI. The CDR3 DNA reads TGTGCCAGCAGTCCCCCCAGACAGGGTGCCGATGAGCAGTTCTTC. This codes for CASSPPRQGADEQFF.

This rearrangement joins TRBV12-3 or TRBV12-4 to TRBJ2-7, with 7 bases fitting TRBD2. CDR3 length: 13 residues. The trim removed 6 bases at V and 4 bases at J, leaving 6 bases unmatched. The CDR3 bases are TGTGCCAGCAGCCGGGACGGGGGGTACGAGCAGTACTTC. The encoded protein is CASSRDGGYEQYF.

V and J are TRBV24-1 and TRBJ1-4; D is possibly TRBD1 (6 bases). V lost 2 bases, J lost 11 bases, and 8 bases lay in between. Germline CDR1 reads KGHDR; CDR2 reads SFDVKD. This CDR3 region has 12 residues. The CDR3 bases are TGTGCCACCAGTGATTCAGGGGAGAAACTGTTTTTT. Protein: CATSDSGEKLFF.

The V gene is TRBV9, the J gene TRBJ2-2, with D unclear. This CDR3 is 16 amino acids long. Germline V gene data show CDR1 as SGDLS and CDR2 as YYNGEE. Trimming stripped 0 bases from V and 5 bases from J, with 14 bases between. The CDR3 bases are TGTGCCAGCAGCGTAGATGGCGGCCCCGGGACCGGGGAGCTGTTTTTT. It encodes CASSVDGGPGTGELFF.

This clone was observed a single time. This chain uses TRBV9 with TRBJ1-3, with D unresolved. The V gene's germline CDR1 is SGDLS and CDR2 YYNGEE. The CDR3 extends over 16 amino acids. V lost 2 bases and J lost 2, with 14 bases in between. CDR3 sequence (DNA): TGTGCCAGCAGCGTTACAACTCCTAGCACTGGAAACACCATATATTTT. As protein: CASSVTTPSTGNTIYF.

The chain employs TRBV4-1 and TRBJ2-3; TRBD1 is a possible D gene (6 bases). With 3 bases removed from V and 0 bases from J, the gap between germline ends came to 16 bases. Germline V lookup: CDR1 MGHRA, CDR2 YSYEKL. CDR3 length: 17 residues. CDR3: CASSHAGTRSSTDTQYF. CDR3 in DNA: TGCGCCAGCAGCCATGCCGGGACACGATCTAGCACAGATACGCAGTATTTT.

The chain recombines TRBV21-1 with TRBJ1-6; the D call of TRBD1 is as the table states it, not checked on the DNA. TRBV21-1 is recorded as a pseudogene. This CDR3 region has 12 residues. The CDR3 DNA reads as TGTGCCAGCTGGGACAGAGGGTCACCCCTCCACTTT. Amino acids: CASWDRGSPLHF.

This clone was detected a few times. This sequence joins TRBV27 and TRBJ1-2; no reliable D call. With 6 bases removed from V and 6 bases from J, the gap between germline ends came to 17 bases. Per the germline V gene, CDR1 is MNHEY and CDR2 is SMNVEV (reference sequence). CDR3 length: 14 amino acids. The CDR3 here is CASSKGSLQDGYTF. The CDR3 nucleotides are TGTGCCAGCAGCAAAGGAAGCCTCCAGGATGGCTACACCTTC.

CDR3 nucleotide sequence: TGTGCCAGCAGCTTAGTAGGTTTTAGTACGGAGCTCAATGAGCAGTTCTTC. It translates to CASSLVGFSTELNEQFF. The rearrangement uses TRBV7-9 and TRBJ2-1; D gene uncertain. CDR1 and CDR2 from the germline V gene are SEHNR and FQNEAQ (reference sequence). The CDR3 runs 17 residues. V was cut by 1 base and J by 6 bases, with 19 bases left in between.

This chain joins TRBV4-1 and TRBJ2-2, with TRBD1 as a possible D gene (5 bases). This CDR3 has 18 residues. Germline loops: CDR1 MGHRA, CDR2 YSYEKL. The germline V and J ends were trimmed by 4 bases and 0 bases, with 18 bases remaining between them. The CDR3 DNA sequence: TGCGCCAGCAGCCTGGAGTTGGGGCAGGGTACGAACACCGGGGAGCTGTTTTTT. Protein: CASSLELGQGTNTGELFF.

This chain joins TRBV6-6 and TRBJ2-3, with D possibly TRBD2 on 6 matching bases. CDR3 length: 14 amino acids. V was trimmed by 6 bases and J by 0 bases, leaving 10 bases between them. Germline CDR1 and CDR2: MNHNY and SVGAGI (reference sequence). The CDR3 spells CASSRSGSTDTQYF. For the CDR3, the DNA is TGTGCCAGCAGCCGAAGCGGGAGCACAGATACGCAGTATTTT.

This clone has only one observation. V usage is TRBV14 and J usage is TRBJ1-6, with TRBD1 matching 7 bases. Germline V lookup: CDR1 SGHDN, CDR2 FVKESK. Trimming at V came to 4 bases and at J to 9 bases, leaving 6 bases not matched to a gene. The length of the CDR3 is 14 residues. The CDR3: CASSLTGSGSPLHF. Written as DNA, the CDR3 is TGTGCCAGCAGCCTGACAGGGAGCGGTTCACCCCTCCACTTT.

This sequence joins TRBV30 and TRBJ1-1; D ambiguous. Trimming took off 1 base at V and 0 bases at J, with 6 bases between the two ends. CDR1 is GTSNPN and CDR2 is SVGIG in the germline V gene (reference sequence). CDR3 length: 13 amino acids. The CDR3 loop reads CAWSASVNTEAFF. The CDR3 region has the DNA TGTGCCTGGAGTGCGTCAGTGAACACTGAAGCTTTCTTT.

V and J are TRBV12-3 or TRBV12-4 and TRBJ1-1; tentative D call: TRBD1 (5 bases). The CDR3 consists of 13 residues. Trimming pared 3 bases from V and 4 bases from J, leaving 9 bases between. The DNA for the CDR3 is TGTGCCAGCAGTTTCCCCGGGGGCACTGAAGCTTTCTTT. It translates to CASSFPGGTEAFF.